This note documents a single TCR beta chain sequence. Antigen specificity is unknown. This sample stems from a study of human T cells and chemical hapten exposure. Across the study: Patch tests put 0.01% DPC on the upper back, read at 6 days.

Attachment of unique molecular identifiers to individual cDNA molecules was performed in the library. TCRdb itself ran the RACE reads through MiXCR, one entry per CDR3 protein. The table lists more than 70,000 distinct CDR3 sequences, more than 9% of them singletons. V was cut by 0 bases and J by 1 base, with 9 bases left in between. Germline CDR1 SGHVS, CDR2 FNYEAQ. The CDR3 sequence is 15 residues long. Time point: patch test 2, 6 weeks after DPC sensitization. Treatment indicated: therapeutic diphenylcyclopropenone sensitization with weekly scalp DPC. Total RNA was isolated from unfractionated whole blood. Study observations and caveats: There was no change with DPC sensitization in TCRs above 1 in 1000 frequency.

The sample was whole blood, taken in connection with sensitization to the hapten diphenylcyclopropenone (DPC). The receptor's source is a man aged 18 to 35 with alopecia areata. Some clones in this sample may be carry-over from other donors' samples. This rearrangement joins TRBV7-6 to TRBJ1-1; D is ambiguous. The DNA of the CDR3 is TGTGCCAGCAGCTTAGCGCGAGAATGGAACACTGAAGCTTTCTTT. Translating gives CASSLAREWNTEAFF.